A selection of T cell receptor beta chains follows, all from one sample in a study of OX40 agonist ivuxolimab in advanced cancers. Assay used: immunoSEQ multiplex PCR; TCRdb lists only in-frame clones, some missing. This sample has about 110,000 clones, with approximately 90% found just once. Sample: CD4+ or CD8+ T cells sorted from blood, taken in a trial of the OX40 agonist ivuxolimab. The receptors here all came from an adult with an advanced solid tumor such as melanoma, head and neck, liver or kidney cancer. Each CDR3 is given with its conserved first and last residue. Fields, in order: V gene, D gene, CDR3 length, clone size, J gene, CDR3 DNA, CDR3 protein. The D gene is left open where the match is weak. Rows give clone size only sometimes, using once, few, many, or a class for an expanded clone.

v_call: TRBV29-1; d_call: NA; cdr3_length: 13; clone_size: NA; j_call: TRBJ2-7; cdr3_nt: TGCAGCGCCGGCGGGGCAGGGGCCTACGAGCAGTACTTC; cdr3_aa: CSAGGAGAYEQYF
v_call: TRBV30; d_call: NA; cdr3_length: 15; clone_size: NA; j_call: TRBJ1-3; cdr3_nt: TGTGCCTGGAGATCCTTAGGACACTCTGGAAACACCATATATTTT; cdr3_aa: CAWRSLGHSGNTIYF
v_call: TRBV19; d_call: TRBD2; cdr3_length: 17; clone_size: NA; j_call: TRBJ2-2; cdr3_nt: TGTGCCAGTAGTTTCCTGGGACTAGCGGGGGGGCCCGGGGAGCTGTTTTTT; cdr3_aa: CASSFLGLAGGPGELFF
v_call: TRBV6-6; d_call: TRBD1; cdr3_length: 13; clone_size: once; j_call: TRBJ1-1; cdr3_nt: TGTGCCAGCAGCGGACAGGATAACACTGAAGCTTTCTTT; cdr3_aa: CASSGQDNTEAFF
v_call: TRBV29-1; d_call: NA; cdr3_length: 13; clone_size: NA; j_call: TRBJ1-3; cdr3_nt: TGCAGCGTTAGCCGTAGCTCTGGAAACACCATATATTTT; cdr3_aa: CSVSRSSGNTIYF
v_call: TRBV6-5; d_call: NA; cdr3_length: 14; clone_size: once; j_call: TRBJ2-7; cdr3_nt: TGTGCCAGCAGGGCTGGGTCGAACTCCTACGAGCAGTACTTC; cdr3_aa: CASRAGSNSYEQYF
v_call: TRBV6-5; d_call: NA; cdr3_length: 14; clone_size: NA; j_call: TRBJ1-1; cdr3_nt: TGTGCCACCCACCCCGGGGATACAGCCACTGAAGCTTTCTTT; cdr3_aa: CATHPGDTATEAFF
v_call: TRBV5-1; d_call: TRBD1; cdr3_length: 17; clone_size: once; j_call: TRBJ2-1; cdr3_nt: TGCGCCAGCAGCTTGGAGGTTTTAGGGACAGGGAGCAATGAGCAGTTCTTC; cdr3_aa: CASSLEVLGTGSNEQFF
v_call: TRBV18; d_call: NA; cdr3_length: 14; clone_size: NA; j_call: TRBJ2-2; cdr3_nt: TGTGCCAGCTCAGGGACATCGAACACCGGGGAGCTGTTTTTT; cdr3_aa: CASSGTSNTGELFF
v_call: TRBV5-4; d_call: TRBD2; cdr3_length: 17; clone_size: NA; j_call: TRBJ2-3; cdr3_nt: TGTGCCAGCAGCCCGGAAACTAGCGGGGTTAGCACAGATACGCAGTATTTT; cdr3_aa: CASSPETSGVSTDTQYF
v_call: TRBV19; d_call: NA; cdr3_length: 17; clone_size: NA; j_call: TRBJ2-1; cdr3_nt: TGTGCCAGTAGTATAGATCCCGAGGGGCCCAAATACAATGAGCAGTTCTTC; cdr3_aa: CASSIDPEGPKYNEQFF
v_call: TRBV21-1; d_call: NA; cdr3_length: 17; clone_size: NA; j_call: TRBJ2-7; cdr3_nt: TGTGCCAGCGGCGAGCTCCGACTAGGGGCCCGTTCGGGGGAGCAGTACTTC; cdr3_aa: CASGELRLGARSGEQYF
v_call: TRBV6-6; d_call: NA; cdr3_length: 13; clone_size: NA; j_call: TRBJ1-1; cdr3_nt: TGTGCCAGCAGTTACGTCCAGGGGAGTGAAGCTTTCTTT; cdr3_aa: CASSYVQGSEAFF
v_call: TRBV6-1; d_call: NA; cdr3_length: 14; clone_size: NA; j_call: TRBJ1-2; cdr3_nt: TGTGCCAGCAGTGTACAGGGCGGGTCCTATGGCTACACCTTC; cdr3_aa: CASSVQGGSYGYTF
v_call: TRBV2; d_call: TRBD2; cdr3_length: 15; clone_size: NA; j_call: TRBJ2-3; cdr3_nt: TGTGCCAGCAGACCGGGACTAGGATATGCAGATACGCAGTATTTT; cdr3_aa: CASRPGLGYADTQYF
v_call: TRBV7-2; d_call: NA; cdr3_length: 15; clone_size: NA; j_call: TRBJ2-2; cdr3_nt: TGTGCCAGCAAGGGCGGCGGGTTCAACACCGGGGAGCTGTTTTTT; cdr3_aa: CASKGGGFNTGELFF
v_call: TRBV6-5; d_call: NA; cdr3_length: 15; clone_size: NA; j_call: TRBJ2-4; cdr3_nt: TGTGCCAGCAGGTCAACCGCAGGGGGGAAAAACATTCAGTACTTC; cdr3_aa: CASRSTAGGKNIQYF
v_call: TRBV7-6; d_call: NA; cdr3_length: 15; clone_size: NA; j_call: TRBJ1-2; cdr3_nt: TGTGCCAGCAGCCCGCGTCCGACGGAGAACTATGGCTACACCTTC; cdr3_aa: CASSPRPTENYGYTF
v_call: TRBV18; d_call: TRBD1; cdr3_length: 18; clone_size: NA; j_call: TRBJ1-1; cdr3_nt: TGTGCCAGCTCACCACCGGGACAGGGGGCTGGAGGGAACACTGAAGCTTTCTTT; cdr3_aa: CASSPPGQGAGGNTEAFF
v_call: TRBV5-1; d_call: NA; cdr3_length: 15; clone_size: NA; j_call: TRBJ2-5; cdr3_nt: TGCGCCAGCAGCTTGGTGGCAGGAAACCAAGAGACCCAGTACTTC; cdr3_aa: CASSLVAGNQETQYF
v_call: TRBV11-2; d_call: NA; cdr3_length: 16; clone_size: NA; j_call: TRBJ2-1; cdr3_nt: TGTGCCAGCAGCTTAGATACGGGAGCCCCCTACAATGAGCAGTTCTTC; cdr3_aa: CASSLDTGAPYNEQFF
v_call: TRBV2; d_call: NA; cdr3_length: 13; clone_size: NA; j_call: TRBJ1-5; cdr3_nt: TGTGCCAGCACAGAGAGGGGCAATCAGCCCCAGCATTTT; cdr3_aa: CASTERGNQPQHF
v_call: TRBV5-1; d_call: NA; cdr3_length: 13; clone_size: NA; j_call: TRBJ1-1; cdr3_nt: TGCGCCAGCAGCTTGGCGGCAGACACTGAAGCTTTCTTT; cdr3_aa: CASSLAADTEAFF
v_call: TRBV6-1; d_call: NA; cdr3_length: 14; clone_size: NA; j_call: TRBJ1-6; cdr3_nt: TGTGCCAGCAGTGAACGACCGGGGAGGTCACCCCTCCACTTT; cdr3_aa: CASSERPGRSPLHF
v_call: TRBV19; d_call: TRBD1; cdr3_length: 14; clone_size: NA; j_call: TRBJ2-5; cdr3_nt: TGTGCCAGTAGTGCAGGGGGTGGCCAAGAGACCCAGTACTTC; cdr3_aa: CASSAGGGQETQYF
v_call: TRBV19; d_call: TRBD1; cdr3_length: 18; clone_size: NA; j_call: TRBJ2-4; cdr3_nt: TGTGCCAGTAGGGGCATGACAGGGGGTTCGACGGCCAAAAACATTCAGTACTTC; cdr3_aa: CASRGMTGGSTAKNIQYF
v_call: TRBV10-2; d_call: NA; cdr3_length: 11; clone_size: NA; j_call: TRBJ1-1; cdr3_nt: TGCGCCAGCAGGACGGATACTGAAGCTTTCTTT; cdr3_aa: CASRTDTEAFF
v_call: TRBV5-1; d_call: TRBD1; cdr3_length: 15; clone_size: NA; j_call: TRBJ2-2; cdr3_nt: TGCGCCAGCAGCTTGGCGGGACAGGGGGCCGGGGAGCTGTTTTTT; cdr3_aa: CASSLAGQGAGELFF
v_call: TRBV4-2; d_call: TRBD1; cdr3_length: 12; clone_size: NA; j_call: TRBJ1-2; cdr3_nt: TGTGCCAGCAGCGCCCCAGGGGGCGGCTACACCTTC; cdr3_aa: CASSAPGGGYTF
v_call: TRBV11-3; d_call: NA; cdr3_length: 13; clone_size: NA; j_call: TRBJ2-5; cdr3_nt: TGTGCCAGCAGCTTAGTGGTTCAAGAGACCCAGTACTTC; cdr3_aa: CASSLVVQETQYF
v_call: TRBV4-1; d_call: NA; cdr3_length: 15; clone_size: once; j_call: TRBJ1-1; cdr3_nt: TGCGCCAGCAGCCAAGAGCCCACTAGGAACACTGAAGCTTTCTTT; cdr3_aa: CASSQEPTRNTEAFF
v_call: TRBV19; d_call: NA; cdr3_length: 13; clone_size: NA; j_call: TRBJ1-2; cdr3_nt: TGTGCCAGTAGTCGGGAAATTGCATTGGGCTACACCTTC; cdr3_aa: CASSREIALGYTF
v_call: TRBV6-1; d_call: TRBD1; cdr3_length: 16; clone_size: NA; j_call: TRBJ2-7; cdr3_nt: TGTGCCAGCAGTGAGCCAGGACAGGGGGGTTCCTACGAGCAGTACTTC; cdr3_aa: CASSEPGQGGSYEQYF
v_call: TRBV11-3; d_call: NA; cdr3_length: 13; clone_size: NA; j_call: TRBJ2-7; cdr3_nt: TGTGCCAGCAGCCCCGCTGACTCCTACGAGCAGTACTTC; cdr3_aa: CASSPADSYEQYF
v_call: TRBV2; d_call: NA; cdr3_length: 13; clone_size: NA; j_call: TRBJ2-7; cdr3_nt: TGTGCCAGCTCCCGGCCAGGGACCTACGAGCAGTACTTC; cdr3_aa: CASSRPGTYEQYF
v_call: TRBV6-4; d_call: NA; cdr3_length: 13; clone_size: once; j_call: TRBJ1-2; cdr3_nt: TGTGCCAGCAGAGACGAGTTAGCAGATGGCTACACCTTC; cdr3_aa: CASRDELADGYTF
v_call: TRBV4-1; d_call: TRBD1; cdr3_length: 16; clone_size: NA; j_call: TRBJ1-1; cdr3_nt: TGCGCCAGCCGAGACAGGGACCGATCCATGAACACTGAAGCTTTCTTT; cdr3_aa: CASRDRDRSMNTEAFF
v_call: TRBV29-1; d_call: NA; cdr3_length: 12; clone_size: NA; j_call: TRBJ2-5; cdr3_nt: TGCAGCATACGACGTTATCAAGAGACCCAGTACTTC; cdr3_aa: CSIRRYQETQYF
v_call: TRBV11-1; d_call: NA; cdr3_length: 18; clone_size: once; j_call: TRBJ2-1; cdr3_nt: TGTGCCAGCAGCCTCGTAGGTTTAGGGCCTATAAGGGTCAATGAGCAGTTCTTC; cdr3_aa: CASSLVGLGPIRVNEQFF
v_call: TRBV7-9; d_call: NA; cdr3_length: 15; clone_size: NA; j_call: TRBJ2-5; cdr3_nt: TGTGCCAGCAGCTTAGGCGGGTTAAGCCAAGAGACCCAGTACTTC; cdr3_aa: CASSLGGLSQETQYF
v_call: TRBV19; d_call: TRBD1; cdr3_length: 15; clone_size: NA; j_call: TRBJ1-1; cdr3_nt: TGTGCCAGTAGTATTGGAGGGGGCGCGAATACTGAAGCTTTCTTT; cdr3_aa: CASSIGGGANTEAFF
v_call: TRBV6-1; d_call: TRBD2; cdr3_length: 15; clone_size: once; j_call: TRBJ2-7; cdr3_nt: TGTGCCAGCAGTGGCGAGCGGGGTGGATCCTACGAGCAGTACTTC; cdr3_aa: CASSGERGGSYEQYF
v_call: TRBV5-1; d_call: NA; cdr3_length: 13; clone_size: NA; j_call: TRBJ1-5; cdr3_nt: TGCGCCAGCAGCCTGGACGGCAATCAGCCCCAGCATTTT; cdr3_aa: CASSLDGNQPQHF
v_call: TRBV11-2; d_call: TRBD1; cdr3_length: 15; clone_size: NA; j_call: TRBJ2-5; cdr3_nt: TGTGCCAGCAGCCCCGATGGGACAGGGAAAGAGACCCAGTACTTC; cdr3_aa: CASSPDGTGKETQYF